The rows below give T cell receptor beta chains drawn from one sample of a study of T cell clones after liver transplantation. Sequenced by immunoSEQ multiplex PCR; TCRdb stores in-frame clones only, minus some. In the table there are over 60,000 clones, approximately 80% of which are singletons. This material consisted of CD4+ T cells from blood, taken before liver transplant. The receptors come from a human donor who received a liver transplant. Both conserved end residues are trimmed from each CDR3. The order of the fields is J gene, V gene, clone size, CDR3 protein. Rows give clone size only sometimes, using once, few, many, or a class for an expanded clone.

j_gene: TRBJ2-1
v_gene: TRBV9
abundance: NA
CDR3aa: ASSAQAGTYNEQF

j_gene: TRBJ1-3
v_gene: TRBV19
abundance: NA
CDR3aa: ASSIERDPDSGNTIY

j_gene: TRBJ1-2
v_gene: TRBV27
abundance: NA
CDR3aa: ASSLLTGGLRYGYT

j_gene: TRBJ2-5
v_gene: TRBV2
abundance: NA
CDR3aa: ASSGTPGLAGVGIQY

j_gene: TRBJ2-2
v_gene: TRBV2
abundance: NA
CDR3aa: ASRVLAINTGELF

j_gene: TRBJ2-4
v_gene: TRBV28
abundance: NA
CDR3aa: ASSPPEGAKNIQY

j_gene: TRBJ2-5
v_gene: TRBV5-4
abundance: NA
CDR3aa: ASSPPSGTRETQY

j_gene: TRBJ2-3
v_gene: TRBV18
abundance: NA
CDR3aa: ASSPLPRTSGRPDLTQY

j_gene: TRBJ1-1
v_gene: TRBV18
abundance: NA
CDR3aa: ASSLTGQVVTEAF

j_gene: TRBJ2-7
v_gene: TRBV2
abundance: once
CDR3aa: ASLDRDSTYEQY

j_gene: TRBJ2-3
v_gene: TRBV28
abundance: medium-sized
CDR3aa: ASRGTSTDTQY

j_gene: TRBJ1-2
v_gene: TRBV5-6
abundance: NA
CDR3aa: ASSLEPSGYT

j_gene: TRBJ1-1
v_gene: TRBV28
abundance: NA
CDR3aa: ASSLVFSTEAF

j_gene: TRBJ2-1
v_gene: TRBV9
abundance: NA
CDR3aa: ASSVETGFNEQF

j_gene: TRBJ2-5
v_gene: TRBV18
abundance: NA
CDR3aa: ASSPMVGETQY

j_gene: TRBJ2-7
v_gene: TRBV18
abundance: NA
CDR3aa: ASSPGLAGGTYEQY

j_gene: TRBJ2-5
v_gene: TRBV5-1
abundance: NA
CDR3aa: ASSLAEWTGQETQY

j_gene: TRBJ1-3
v_gene: TRBV5-1
abundance: NA
CDR3aa: ASSPQGGYGNTIY

j_gene: TRBJ2-7
v_gene: TRBV6-6
abundance: once
CDR3aa: ASSSQDGTPYEQY

j_gene: TRBJ2-1
v_gene: TRBV7-2
abundance: once
CDR3aa: ASSPGGSGSSEQF

j_gene: TRBJ2-3
v_gene: TRBV2
abundance: NA
CDR3aa: ASREQYSTDTQY

j_gene: TRBJ1-1
v_gene: TRBV6-6
abundance: NA
CDR3aa: ASKIGSQNTEAF

j_gene: TRBJ1-1
v_gene: TRBV6-5
abundance: NA
CDR3aa: ASSYSGSNTEAF

j_gene: TRBJ1-2
v_gene: TRBV28
abundance: NA
CDR3aa: ASSSGAGGAYGYT

j_gene: TRBJ2-1
v_gene: TRBV4-3
abundance: NA
CDR3aa: ASSQGVGTGSYNEQF

j_gene: TRBJ1-2
v_gene: TRBV5-4
abundance: NA
CDR3aa: ASSPREGTGYT

j_gene: TRBJ1-1
v_gene: TRBV6-5
abundance: NA
CDR3aa: ASSDGDRVTEAF

j_gene: TRBJ2-2
v_gene: TRBV18
abundance: NA
CDR3aa: ASSPRRDSLNTGELF

j_gene: TRBJ1-3
v_gene: TRBV27
abundance: NA
CDR3aa: ASSLMWYRRSGNTIY

j_gene: TRBJ2-5
v_gene: TRBV10-2
abundance: NA
CDR3aa: ATHPGEGTQY

j_gene: TRBJ2-5
v_gene: TRBV5-4
abundance: NA
CDR3aa: ASSPQGRETQY

j_gene: TRBJ2-7
v_gene: TRBV6-1
abundance: NA
CDR3aa: ASSEHPDYEQY

j_gene: TRBJ2-3
v_gene: TRBV5-1
abundance: NA
CDR3aa: ASSLPADTQY

j_gene: TRBJ1-1
v_gene: TRBV18
abundance: NA
CDR3aa: ASSPIPDTEAF

j_gene: TRBJ1-5
v_gene: TRBV28
abundance: NA
CDR3aa: ASSAPGTGNQPQH

j_gene: TRBJ1-1
v_gene: TRBV27
abundance: NA
CDR3aa: ASSLGGLAEAF

j_gene: TRBJ2-7
v_gene: TRBV29-1
abundance: NA
CDR3aa: SATSGTSYEQY

j_gene: TRBJ2-1
v_gene: TRBV10-1
abundance: NA
CDR3aa: ASRRQGGNEQF

j_gene: TRBJ1-3
v_gene: TRBV19
abundance: NA
CDR3aa: ASCLTGGRNTIY

j_gene: TRBJ1-1
v_gene: TRBV7-2
abundance: NA
CDR3aa: ASSLGGQGSREAF

j_gene: TRBJ2-7
v_gene: TRBV7-2
abundance: few
CDR3aa: ASSRDRPPYEQY

j_gene: TRBJ1-5
v_gene: TRBV29-1
abundance: NA
CDR3aa: SVEENRQVESNQPQH

j_gene: TRBJ2-5
v_gene: TRBV9
abundance: NA
CDR3aa: ASDLLATPETQY

j_gene: TRBJ1-5
v_gene: TRBV5-1
abundance: NA
CDR3aa: ASSLVGGNQPQH

j_gene: TRBJ2-2
v_gene: TRBV4-1
abundance: NA
CDR3aa: ASSQVDLIITGELF

j_gene: TRBJ2-7
v_gene: TRBV6-5
abundance: NA
CDR3aa: ASSTGTRYYEQY

j_gene: TRBJ1-1
v_gene: TRBV28
abundance: NA
CDR3aa: ASSLFRANTEAF

j_gene: TRBJ2-6
v_gene: TRBV27
abundance: NA
CDR3aa: ASSFRTGMSGANVLT

j_gene: TRBJ1-1
v_gene: TRBV5-1
abundance: NA
CDR3aa: ASSLVSGAGNTEAF

j_gene: TRBJ2-1
v_gene: TRBV29-1
abundance: NA
CDR3aa: SVSGERGYNEQF

j_gene: TRBJ1-1
v_gene: TRBV11-1
abundance: few
CDR3aa: ASSPRQNMNTEAF

j_gene: TRBJ1-1
v_gene: TRBV6-6
abundance: NA
CDR3aa: ASSLPWGGVTEAF

j_gene: TRBJ2-7
v_gene: TRBV28
abundance: NA
CDR3aa: ASSLAGGSYEQY

j_gene: TRBJ1-2
v_gene: TRBV27
abundance: NA
CDR3aa: ASSPHLQGPGYT